One sample yielded the 20 T cell receptor beta chains listed below, sequenced in a study of regulatory T cells in long-lasting Graves disease. Time point reported: persistent/refractory GD, antithyroid drugs over 5 years with positive TRAb. PBMC-derived RNA was used for the TCR library. The authors built TCR beta libraries using iRepertoire HTBI primers and Arm-PCR of CDR3 regions. TCRdb itself ran the multiplex PCR reads through MiXCR, one entry per CDR3 protein. Of roughly 500,000 distinct CDR3 sequences listed, less than 25% were seen once; the top ten hold about 8.3%. Material: peripheral blood mononuclear cells (PBMCs), obtained when the disease was refractory, from a patient treated with antithyroid drugs. These receptors came from a female donor with Graves disease.

This clonotype was picked up many times. The rearrangement uses TRBV10-3 and TRBJ1-2; D possibly corresponds to TRBD1 (6 bases). The CDR3 has 12 amino acids. In germline, CDR1 is ENHRY, CDR2 SYGVKD. Trimming took off 2 bases at V and 8 bases at J, with 9 bases between the two ends. The CDR3: CAISEPGGGYTF. The DNA of the CDR3 is TGTGCCATCAGTGAGCCCGGGGGCGGCTACACCTTC.

This clonotype was seen repeatedly, ten times or more. The chain uses TRBV2 and TRBJ1-5, with D perhaps matching TRBD1 (5 bases). Germline V gene sequence: CDR1 SNHLY, CDR2 FYNNEI. The CDR3 is 15 residues long. Deletions cut 8 bases from V and 3 bases from J, with 17 bases between. The CDR3 is CASVLDSGNNQPQHF. CDR3 in DNA: TGTGCCAGCGTATTGGATTCAGGGAACAATCAGCCCCAGCATTTT.

The chain combines TRBV27 with TRBJ2-7, with 9 bases fitting TRBD1. Germline V gene sequence: CDR1 MNHEY, CDR2 SMNVEV (reference sequence). V lost 7 bases, J lost 5 bases, and 9 bases stayed unmatched. The CDR3 spans 14 residues. CDR3 bases: TGTGCCAGCACCCCCGGGACAGGGTTGCACGAGCAGTACTTC. Its protein is CASTPGTGLHEQYF.

This clonotype has a count of ten or more. The chain combines TRBV10-3 with TRBJ2-7; 7 bases are shared with TRBD1. The CDR3 runs to 15 residues. With 6 bases clipped from V and 1 base from J, the junction kept 9 bases outside the gene matches. CDR1 is ENHRY and CDR2 is SYGVKD in the germline V gene. CDR3 DNA sequence: TGTGCCATCAGGGACGACAGGGAAGAGTCCTACGAGCAGTACTTC. It yields the protein CAIRDDREESYEQYF.

V is TRBV5-1 and J is TRBJ2-3; D may correspond to TRBD1 or TRBD2 (5 bases each). The CDR3 length is 12 residues. The germline gives CDR1 SGHRS, CDR2 YFSETQ. V was cut by 5 bases and J by 5 bases, with 9 bases left in between. The CDR3, as DNA: TGCGCCAGCAGAACGAGGGGAGATACGCAGTATTTT. Protein product: CASRTRGDTQYF.

The chain couples TRBV6-5 to TRBJ2-7, with a weak D call TRBD2 (5 bases). Germline CDR1 MNHEY, CDR2 SVGAGI. The CDR3 runs 15 residues. V was shortened by 3 bases and J by 1 base, with 13 bases between the two germline ends. The CDR3 protein is CASSYREGSSYEQYF. The CDR3 coding sequence is TGTGCCAGCAGTTATAGAGAGGGCTCATCCTACGAGCAGTACTTC.

Comment on this clonotype: A much larger clone sits a single nucleotide away, making a read error possible. V gene TRBV7-6 combines with J gene TRBJ1-5; a possible D gene is TRBD1 (6 bases). The germline V gene has CDR1 SGHVS and CDR2 FNYEAQ. The CDR3 is 14 residues long. Between the trimmed V and J ends, which lost 0 bases and 5 bases, there was a span of 8 bases. The CDR3 here is CASSLAAGDQPQHF. The CDR3 coding sequence is TGTGCCAGCAGCTTAGCGGCAGGGGATCAGCCCCAGCATTTT.

This clonotype has just a few counts. A much larger clone differs by one base, so this may be a read error. The J gene is TRBJ2-7, the V gene TRBV27; D perhaps matches TRBD1 (6 bases). The CDR3 extends over 14 amino acids. From germline, CDR1 is MNHEY and CDR2 SMNVEV (reference sequence). In DNA form, the CDR3 reads TGTGTCAGCAGTCCTGGGACACCCTCCTACGAGCAGTACTTC. This sequence encodes CVSSPGTPSYEQYF.

The chain employs TRBV5-1 and TRBJ2-2, with 11 bases identical to TRBD2. Germline V lookup: CDR1 SGHRS, CDR2 YFSETQ. The V gene end was trimmed by 4 bases and the J gene end by 5 bases; junction bases not matched to a gene: 7. The CDR3 consists of 16 residues. The CDR3 nucleotides are TGCGCCAGCAGCCAGACTAGCGGGGCGCCTACCGGGGAGCTGTTTTTT. Amino acid sequence: CASSQTSGAPTGELFF.

This clonotype occurred many times. The CDR3 protein is CASSSYRDGGYTF. The CDR3 region has the DNA TGTGCCAGCAGCTCCTACAGGGATGGCGGCTACACCTTC. The chain recombines TRBV6-1 with TRBJ1-2; D possibly corresponds to TRBD1 (6 bases). V lost 6 bases, J lost 8 bases, and 16 bases lay in between. Germline CDR1 MNHNS, CDR2 SASEGT. The CDR3 loop spans 13 amino acids.

This clonotype was counted a few times. This chain links TRBV20-1 with TRBJ2-5; 8 positions match TRBD2. Germline CDR1 is DFQATT and CDR2 is SNEGSKA (reference sequence). CDR3 length: 16 amino acids. With V trimmed by 1 base and J by 4 bases, 11 bases remained unmatched. As DNA, the CDR3 is TGCAGTGCTAGAGGCTTCGCCCCGGGAGGGCGAGAGACCCAGTACTTC. It translates to CSARGFAPGGRETQYF.

Note on this clonotype: A much larger clone lies one base from this, so it may be a read error. The chain employs TRBV2 and TRBJ1-1; 8 nucleotides match TRBD1. CDR3 length: 14 amino acids. The germline gives CDR1 SNHLY, CDR2 FYNNEI. Written as DNA, the CDR3 is TGTGCCAGCGGACAAAGACAGGGGAACGCTGAAGCTTTCTTT. Residues: CASGQRQGNAEAFF.

This clonotype has at least ten counts. The CDR3 DNA sequence: TGTGCCAGCAGTCCCCGACAGGGTACCTACGAGCAGTACTTC. It codes for CASSPRQGTYEQYF. The chain recombines TRBV18 with TRBJ2-7, with TRBD1 matching 7 bases. J was trimmed by 2 bases and V by 8 bases; bases with no gene match: 9. Germline V gene lookup returns CDR1 KGHSH and CDR2 LQKENI. The CDR3 runs 14 residues.

The V gene is TRBV30, the J gene TRBJ2-1; 7 nucleotides match TRBD2. The CDR3 spans 12 residues. Germline-derived CDR1 and CDR2 are GTSNPN and SVGIG (reference sequence). The ends lost 5 bases at V and 7 bases at J; junction bases unmatched: 5. The DNA of the CDR3 is TGTGCCTGGGGCGGGAGTGAGAATGAGCAGTTCTTC. It yields the protein CAWGGSENEQFF.

As for this clonotype: One junction end disagrees with the germline gene, perhaps due to a read error. This chain connects TRBV28 to TRBJ2-1, with D possibly being TRBD2 (5 bases). Germline V gene lookup returns CDR1 MDHEN and CDR2 SYDVKM. The CDR3 runs to 13 residues. CDR3 in DNA: TGTGCCAGCAGTTTAGAGGAGCGGAATGAGCAGTCCTTC. It codes for CASSLEERNEQSF.

CDR3 sequence (DNA): TGCGCCAGCAGCCAAGATCGCGAGACCCACTATGGCTACACCTTC. Translating it yields CASSQDRETHYGYTF. The J gene is TRBJ1-2, the V gene TRBV4-1; D unclear. The germline V gene encodes CDR1 MGHRA and CDR2 YSYEKL. The V and J ends lost 0 bases and 3 bases respectively, with 11 bases between them. CDR3 size: 15 residues.

A note on this clonotype: A much larger clone lies one base from this, so it may be a read error. The chain uses TRBV6-1 and TRBJ1-1, with 7 bases matching TRBD1. This CDR3 region has 16 residues. Germline values: CDR1 MNHNS, CDR2 SASEGT. V was pared by 7 bases and J by 0 bases, with 11 bases of the junction left unmatched. Here the CDR3 reads CASNLNPTGMNTEAFF. The CDR3 region has the DNA TGTGCCAGCAACCTTAACCCGACAGGGATGAACACTGAAGCTTTCTTT.

The table lists this clonotype with many counts. V is TRBV18 and J is TRBJ2-5, with 11 bases identical to TRBD1. The V gene's germline CDR1 is KGHSH and CDR2 LQKENI. This CDR3 is built from 16 residues. The V and J ends lost 6 bases and 3 bases, in that order; junction bases with no gene match: 9. The CDR3 region has the DNA TGTGCCAGCTCCCACGGGATGGGACAGGGGGAAGAGACCCAGTACTTC. Translation: CASSHGMGQGEETQYF.

This clonotype was recorded many times. The genes are TRBV3-1 and TRBJ1-2; TRBD1 matches at 7 bases. V gave up 6 bases and J gave up 10 bases; unmatched junction bases: 17. CDR1 LGHDT and CDR2 YNNKEL come from the germline V gene (reference sequence). The CDR3 consists of 15 residues. The CDR3: CASRSDGRGRRDYTF. In nucleotides, the CDR3 is TGTGCCAGCAGATCAGACGGAAGGGGGCGGCGGGACTACACCTTC.

This clonotype has at least ten counts. In DNA form, the CDR3 reads TGCAGCGTTGAAGATGGGGTTGCCTACGAGCAGTACTTC. Translating it yields CSVEDGVAYEQYF. The chain has TRBV29-1 and TRBJ2-7; no definite D call. Germline-derived CDR1 and CDR2 are SQVTM and ANQGSEA. V gave up 0 bases and J gave up 2 bases, with 8 bases separating them. This CDR3 has 13 residues.